One sample yielded the 26 T cell receptor beta chains listed below, sequenced in a study of identical twins. TCRdb recomputed calls from the 5' RACE reads with MiXCR, one row per CDR3 protein. The sample has about 730,000 distinct CDR3 sequences, approximately 21% seen once. These data were likewise used in another study, on T cells expressing NK-cell markers.

Sequencing was done on a sample of PBMCs. The receptor set was obtained from a woman aged 18-30 years in good health.

This rearrangement joins TRBV29-1 to TRBJ2-2; D not resolved. CDR1 SQVTM and CDR2 ANQGSEA come from the germline V gene. Trimming left V 6 bases short and J 1 base short, with 0 bases between. The CDR3 is 10 residues long. CDR3 nucleotide sequence: TGCAGCGTGAACACCGGGGAGCTGTTTTTT. Protein sequence: CSVNTGELFF.

This clonotype was observed many times. J is TRBJ2-3 and V is TRBV12-3 or TRBV12-4, with D uncertain. The CDR3 is 12 residues long. Trimming stripped 6 bases from V and 5 bases from J, with 9 bases between. Written as DNA, the CDR3 is TGTGCCAGCAGGACGGGTATAGATACGCAGTATTTT. It translates to CASRTGIDTQYF.

This clonotype appeared many times. This chain joins TRBV7-8 and TRBJ2-3, with D possibly being TRBD2 (6 bases). The germline gives CDR1 SGHVS, CDR2 FQNEAQ. The CDR3 is 13 amino acids. V lost 6 bases and J 0 bases, leaving 7 bases between the germline ends. The CDR3 sequence: CASRGTSTDTQYF. Here the CDR3 DNA reads TGTGCCAGCAGGGGGACTAGCACAGATACGCAGTATTTT.

This chain connects TRBV20-1 to TRBJ2-1, with TRBD2 matching 12 bases. Germline CDR1 DFQATT, CDR2 SNEGSKA (reference sequence). CDR3 length equals 15 residues. V gave up 5 bases and J gave up 9 bases; unmatched junction bases: 11. CDR3 residues: CSARDETSGGGEQFF. The CDR3 DNA is TGCAGTGCTCGCGATGAGACTAGCGGGGGTGGTGAGCAGTTCTTC.

The rearrangement links TRBV4-3 to TRBJ2-3; the match to TRBD1 covers 7 bases. There are 16 residues in the CDR3. V lost 1 base, J lost 5 bases, and 9 bases stayed unmatched. In germline, CDR1 is LGHNA, CDR2 YSLEER. The CDR3 nucleotides read TGCGCCAGCAGCCAAGGACAGGGCAAGGGCCTAGATACGCAGTATTTT. This encodes CASSQGQGKGLDTQYF.

This clonotype occurred a few times. V and J are TRBV12-3 or TRBV12-4 and TRBJ2-1; the match to TRBD2 covers 8 bases. The V segment lost 6 bases and the J segment 9 bases; nucleotides outside the gene matches: 16. The CDR3 runs 16 residues. In nucleotides, the CDR3 is TGTGCCAGCAGGACCGGGGGAGCGGGGGCGGTGGGTGAGCAGTTCTTC. This translates into CASRTGGAGAVGEQFF.

This clonotype was detected many times. The rearrangement uses TRBV27 and TRBJ2-3; 7 bases are shared with TRBD1. The junction had 5 bases not matched to a gene; V was cut back by 5 bases and J by 0 bases. The CDR3 has 15 residues. Looked up from germline, CDR1 is MNHEY and CDR2 is SMNVEV (reference sequence). The CDR3 DNA reads TGTGCCAGCAGTCCCTACAGGGGTAGCACAGATACGCAGTATTTT. It specifies CASSPYRGSTDTQYF.

The J gene is TRBJ2-7, the V gene TRBV20-1; a possible D gene is TRBD2 (6 bases). Trimming left V 6 bases short and J 2 bases short, with 20 bases between. This CDR3 contains 15 residues. Per the germline V gene, CDR1 is DFQATT and CDR2 is SNEGSKA (reference sequence). The CDR3 protein is CSARRGLLSPYEQYF. The DNA of the CDR3 is TGCAGTGCCAGAAGGGGACTCCTCTCACCCTACGAGCAGTACTTC.

A few counts support this clonotype. The chain employs TRBV20-1 and TRBJ1-2; unclear D gene. This CDR3 region has 14 residues. V dropped 2 bases and J dropped 3 bases, with 13 bases sitting between them. CDR1 and CDR2 (germline): DFQATT, SNEGSKA (reference sequence). DNA for the CDR3: TGCAGTGCTAGACTAACAAAATCTTACTATGGCTACACCTTC. Translating it yields CSARLTKSYYGYTF.

This chain uses TRBV5-5 with TRBJ2-3; D gene unclear. The germline gives CDR1 SGHKS, CDR2 YYEKEE (reference sequence). The CDR3 runs 16 residues. V was clipped by 0 bases and J by 0 bases, with 11 bases between them. The CDR3 nucleotides read TGTGCCAGCAGCTTGGGGGCTGCCTCAAGCACAGATACGCAGTATTTT. Protein: CASSLGAASSTDTQYF.

This clonotype was observed a handful of times. This rearrangement joins TRBV13 to TRBJ2-4, with no clear D. V gave up 5 bases and J gave up 0 bases, with 8 bases separating them. The CDR3 is made up of 14 amino acids. Germline V CDR1 and CDR2: PRHDT, FYEKMQ (reference sequence). CDR3 protein: CASSKRLAKNIQYF. CDR3 in DNA: TGTGCCAGCAGCAAGAGACTAGCCAAAAACATTCAGTACTTC.

In its sample, this clonotype was seen many times. The rearrangement uses TRBV3-1 and TRBJ2-3; tentative D call: TRBD2 (6 bases). Germline V lookup: CDR1 LGHDT, CDR2 YNNKEL (reference sequence). The CDR3 runs 12 residues. Trimming pared 5 bases from V and 6 bases from J, leaving 9 bases between. CDR3 coding DNA: TGTGCCAGCAGCGCGGGAAGTGATACGCAGTATTTT. This codes for CASSAGSDTQYF.

This clonotype was picked up a small number of times. The chain joins TRBV20-1 to TRBJ2-1, with 13 bases fitting TRBD2. The CDR3 loop spans 14 amino acids. Germline CDR1 is DFQATT and CDR2 is SNEGSKA (reference sequence). V was pared by 2 bases and J by 9 bases, with 4 bases of the junction left unmatched. CDR3 bases: TGCAGTGCTAGAACTAGCGGGAGGGGTGGTGAGCAGTTCTTC. Amino acid sequence: CSARTSGRGGEQFF.

In DNA form, the CDR3 reads TGTGCCAGCAGCCCTCGATTGACAACTTCGAACACCGGGGAGCTGTTTTTT. Translating it yields CASSPRLTTSNTGELFF. The gene calls are TRBV11-2 and TRBJ2-2; D gene ambiguous. CDR1 is SGHAT and CDR2 is FQNNGV in the germline V gene. V was cut by 5 bases and J by 0 bases, with 16 bases left in between. This CDR3 region has 17 residues.

V gene TRBV13 combines with J gene TRBJ2-5; 14 positions match TRBD2. Per germline, CDR1 PRHDT and CDR2 FYEKMQ (reference sequence). This CDR3 is built from 16 residues. J gave up 5 bases and V 4 bases, and 6 bases lay outside the gene matches. CDR3 bases: TGTGCCAGCAGCTCAAGGGGACTAGCGGGAGTTGAGACCCAGTACTTC. Translation: CASSSRGLAGVETQYF.

This clonotype was seen a few times. The rearrangement joins TRBV12-3 or TRBV12-4 to TRBJ2-7; D not certain. Trimming shortened V by 3 bases and J by 7 bases, and 10 bases separated the two germline ends. The CDR3 contains 12 residues. The CDR3 DNA reads TGTGCCAGCAGTTTTTTAAGGTGGGAGCAGTACTTC. Its translation is CASSFLRWEQYF.

The chain joins TRBV29-1 to TRBJ2-5; tentatively, D is TRBD2 (7 bases). Trimming shortened V by 8 bases and J by 5 bases, and 15 bases separated the two germline ends. This CDR3 contains 12 residues. CDR1 is SQVTM, CDR2 ANQGSEA, per germline. In DNA form, the CDR3 reads TGCAGCTATCGTCGGGGGGCGGAGACCCAGTACTTC. Its protein product is CSYRRGAETQYF.

The chain employs TRBV6-1 and TRBJ2-2; tentatively, D is TRBD2 (6 bases). V gave up 5 bases and J gave up 6 bases, with 16 bases separating them. This CDR3 contains 15 residues. Germline V CDR1 and CDR2: MNHNS, SASEGT. The CDR3 DNA reads TGTGCCAGCAGTCCTGGTGCGGGACCATCCGGGGAGCTGTTTTTT. Its translation: CASSPGAGPSGELFF.

Remarks on this clonotype: A junction boundary mismatches the germline segment, possibly from a read error. The chain carries TRBV2 and TRBJ2-5; TRBD2 aligns across 14 bases. Germline CDR1 and CDR2: SNHLY and FYNNEI. This CDR3 spans 18 amino acids. CDR3 loop: CACSPSGTSGGSQETQYF. CDR3 coding DNA: TGTGCCTGCAGTCCTTCGGGGACTAGCGGGGGTTCTCAAGAGACCCAGTACTTC.

This chain joins TRBV6-6 and TRBJ2-1, with D possibly called TRBD1 or TRBD2 (5 bases each). The CDR3 is 12 residues long. Germline CDR1 is MNHNY and CDR2 is SVGAGI (reference sequence). DNA for the CDR3: TGTGTCACAGGTTGGGGGAGAAATGAGCAGTTCTTC. It codes for CVTGWGRNEQFF.

This clonotype turned up a few times. The rearrangement joins TRBV20-1 to TRBJ2-7, with 7 bases lining up with TRBD1. J gave up 4 bases and V 0 bases, and 6 bases lay outside the gene matches. This CDR3 has 14 amino acids. Germline V gives CDR1 DFQATT, CDR2 SNEGSKA (reference sequence). The DNA for the CDR3 is TGCAGTGCTAGAGACCAGGGGGATAGGTACGAGCAGTACTTC. It yields the protein CSARDQGDRYEQYF.

The V and J genes are TRBV7-3 and TRBJ2-3; 9 bases are shared with TRBD2. Germline trimming cut 3 bases from V and 1 base from J; bases unmatched to any gene: 5. Germline V gene lookup returns CDR1 SGHTA and CDR2 FQGTGA. The CDR3 runs 16 residues. Written as DNA, the CDR3 is TGTGCCAGCAGCTTGGTTAGCGGGGGTGGCACAGATACGCAGTATTTT. It encodes CASSLVSGGGTDTQYF.

The genes are TRBV12-3 or TRBV12-4 and TRBJ2-1; 8 bases map to TRBD2. J was trimmed by 6 bases and V by 6 bases; bases with no gene match: 4. This CDR3 region has 13 residues. CDR3 nucleotide sequence: TGTGCCAGCAGCGGAGCGGGGGTCAATGAGCAGTTCTTC. Protein sequence: CASSGAGVNEQFF.

This clonotype was seen only a few times. This chain's CDR3 is CASRRDPGLARDTQYF. The CDR3 nucleotides are TGTGCCAGCAGAAGGGACCCAGGACTAGCTCGGGATACGCAGTATTTT. V and J are TRBV2 and TRBJ2-3, with 8 bases lining up with TRBD2. The CDR3 consists of 16 residues. Germline loops: CDR1 SNHLY, CDR2 FYNNEI. V was pared by 6 bases and J by 6 bases, with 14 bases of the junction left unmatched.

This clonotype was detected many times. This rearrangement joins TRBV7-6 to TRBJ2-3; D may be TRBD1 or TRBD2 (5 bases each). The CDR3 spans 14 residues. Germline V gene sequence: CDR1 SGHVS, CDR2 FNYEAQ. The V gene lost 5 bases and the J gene lost 0 bases, with 9 bases spanning the gap. For the CDR3, the DNA is TGTGCCAGCAGCCCCGGGGCGAGCACAGATACGCAGTATTTT. Translating it yields CASSPGASTDTQYF.

The CDR3 nucleotides are TGCGCCAGCAGCCAAACACCCAATCAGCCCCAGCATTTT. This sequence encodes CASSQTPNQPQHF. The J gene is TRBJ1-5, the V gene TRBV5-1, with D unclear. V lost 4 bases, J lost 3 bases, and 8 bases lay in between. The V gene's germline CDR1 is SGHRS and CDR2 YFSETQ. CDR3 length equals 13 residues. The full variable domain, its missing parts supplied by reference TRBV5-1 and TRBJ1-5, is KAGVTQTPRYLIKTRGQQVTLSCSPISGHRSVSWYQQTPGQGLQFLFEYFSETQRNKGNFPGRFSGRQFSNSRSEMNVSTLELGDSALYLCASSQTPNQPQHFGDGTRLSIL.